Below are 21 T cell receptor beta chains sequenced from a single sample in a study of identical twins. TCRdb analysed the 5' RACE reads with MiXCR anew, one entry per CDR3 protein. Among about 720,000 distinct CDR3 sequences listed, 8.6% were seen once. The same data also contributed to another study, on yellow fever vaccine responses in identical twins.

Sequencing used PBMCs. These receptors were taken from a woman aged 18-29 years in good health.

The chain uses TRBV6-6 and TRBJ2-7; D is ambiguous. There are 11 residues in the CDR3. The germline V and J ends were trimmed by 8 bases and 6 bases, with 11 bases remaining between them. CDR1 and CDR2 from the germline V gene are MNHNY and SVGAGI (reference sequence). CDR3 nucleotide sequence: TGTGCCAGCCTCCAGGCTTCCGAGCAGTACTTC. Residues: CASLQASEQYF.

This clonotype was detected ten times or more. The chain is built from TRBV7-9 and TRBJ2-5; D is perhaps TRBD1 (5 bases). Trimming shortened V by 3 bases and J by 3 bases, and 14 bases separated the two germline ends. The CDR3 extends over 15 amino acids. Germline loops: CDR1 SEHNR, CDR2 FQNEAQ (reference sequence). The CDR3 DNA sequence: TGTGCCAGCAGCTTCCCCACAGGTCACGAAGAGACCCAGTACTTC. It specifies CASSFPTGHEETQYF.

This clonotype has just a few counts. This chain joins TRBV19 and TRBJ2-7; 9 bases fit TRBD1. After removal of 6 bases from V and 1 base from J, the junction contained 7 bases not matched to a gene. Per germline, CDR1 LNHDA and CDR2 SQIVND (reference sequence). This CDR3 contains 15 residues. CDR3 region: CASSNQGTGSYEQYF. CDR3 nucleotides: TGTGCCAGTAGCAATCAGGGGACAGGGTCCTACGAGCAGTACTTC. Supplemented by reference TRBV19 and TRBJ2-7, the full variable domain reads DGGITQSPKYLFRKEGQNVTLSCEQNLNHDAMYWYRQDPGQGLRLIYYSQIVNDFQKGDIAEGYSVSREKKESFPLTVTSAQKNPTAFYLCASSNQGTGSYEQYFGPGTRLTVT.

This clonotype was detected ten times or more. J is TRBJ2-7 and V is TRBV7-2, with D perhaps matching TRBD1 or TRBD2 (5 bases each). CDR3 length: 15 residues. V shed 1 base and J shed 1 base, with 11 bases lying between them. Germline V gene data show CDR1 as SGHTA and CDR2 as FQGNSA. CDR3 sequence reads: CASSLGGRDSYEQYF. CDR3 in DNA: TGTGCCAGCAGCTTAGGGGGGAGAGATTCCTACGAGCAGTACTTC.

This clonotype was detected only a few times. The rearrangement uses TRBV18 and TRBJ2-2; D is ambiguous. Looked up from germline, CDR1 is KGHSH and CDR2 is LQKENI. CDR3 length: 14 amino acids. Trimming cost V 8 bases and J 6 bases, with 16 bases left between them. CDR3 residues: CASLGLDVPGELFF. The CDR3 DNA reads TGTGCCAGCCTAGGCCTTGATGTCCCCGGGGAGCTGTTTTTT. The full variable domain, its missing parts supplied by reference TRBV18 and TRBJ2-2, is NAGVMQNPRHLVRRRGQEARLRCSPMKGHSHVYWYRQLPEEGLKFMVYLQKENIIDESGMPKERFSAEFPKEGPSILRIQQVVRGDSAAYFCASLGLDVPGELFFGEGSRLTVL.

This clonotype was seen more than once but under ten times. The DNA of the CDR3 is TGTGCCAGCAGTCTGGATAGGGCTCAGGGCTACACCTTC. Translated: CASSLDRAQGYTF. This chain uses TRBV6-1 with TRBJ1-2; D call uncertain. This CDR3 spans 13 amino acids. V was pared by 5 bases and J by 8 bases, with 15 bases between. CDR1 and CDR2 (germline): MNHNS, SASEGT.

The chain is built from TRBV4-1 and TRBJ2-7; D may match TRBD1 or TRBD2 (5 bases each). V lost 5 bases, J lost 1 base, and 12 bases lay in between. From germline, CDR1 is MGHRA and CDR2 YSYEKL. The CDR3 has 14 residues. The CDR3 sequence is CASSIRDGSYEQYF. The CDR3 DNA is TGCGCCAGCAGCATCCGGGACGGATCCTACGAGCAGTACTTC.

In its sample, this clonotype was seen a few times. This chain connects TRBV4-2 to TRBJ2-5; tentative D call: TRBD2 (6 bases). V was cut by 1 base and J by 5 bases, with 14 bases left in between. The CDR3 loop spans 15 amino acids. Germline V gene lookup returns CDR1 LGHNA and CDR2 YNFKEQ. The CDR3 reads CASSQGRDSRETQYF. The CDR3 nucleotides are TGTGCCAGCAGCCAAGGCAGGGACTCCAGGGAGACCCAGTACTTC.

The V and J genes are TRBV4-3 and TRBJ2-7; the match to TRBD2 covers 14 bases. The length of the CDR3 is 17 residues. Germline CDR1 LGHNA, CDR2 YSLEER. The ends lost 5 bases at V and 0 bases at J; junction bases unmatched: 6. Written as DNA, the CDR3 is TGCGCCAGCAGCTTTGGACTAGCGGGAGGCAACTCCTACGAGCAGTACTTC. This sequence encodes CASSFGLAGGNSYEQYF.

V usage is TRBV11-2 and J usage is TRBJ2-6; D might be TRBD1 (6 bases). This CDR3 is 16 amino acids long. The germline V and J ends were trimmed by 2 bases and 0 bases, with 8 bases remaining between them. Germline V gene data show CDR1 as SGHAT and CDR2 as FQNNGV. The CDR3, as DNA: TGTGCCAGCAGCTTAACAGGGTTCTCTGGGGCCAACGTCCTGACTTTC. It specifies CASSLTGFSGANVLTF. Full variable domain (outside the CDR3, taken from reference TRBV11-2 and TRBJ2-6): EAGVAQSPRYKIIEKRQSVAFWCNPISGHATLYWYQQILGQGPKLLIQFQNNGVVDDSQLPKDRFSAERLKGVDSTLKIQPAKLEDSAVYLCASSLTGFSGANVLTFGAGSRLTVL.

This clonotype appeared many times. The chain joins TRBV27 to TRBJ2-2; D is tentatively TRBD1 or TRBD2 (6 bases each). Germline V CDR1 and CDR2: MNHEY, SMNVEV (reference sequence). V gave up 3 bases and J gave up 3 bases, with 20 bases separating them. The CDR3 consists of 18 residues. The CDR3 loop is CASSLTFGGRAYTGELFF. The CDR3 coding sequence is TGTGCCAGCAGTTTGACGTTCGGGGGCAGGGCTTACACCGGGGAGCTGTTTTTT.

The chain recombines TRBV3-1 with TRBJ2-3, with D tentatively TRBD2 (5 bases). The V end lost 6 bases, the J end lost 2 bases, and 15 bases lay between the germline ends. Germline-derived CDR1 and CDR2 are LGHDT and YNNKEL (reference sequence). The CDR3 is 15 amino acids. The CDR3 loop reads CASRRLSDATDTQYF. In DNA form, the CDR3 reads TGTGCCAGCAGAAGACTTAGCGACGCCACAGATACGCAGTATTTT.

The chain recombines TRBV7-9 with TRBJ1-2; a possible D gene is TRBD1 (5 bases). CDR3 length equals 17 residues. The V end lost 5 bases, the J end lost 6 bases, and 25 bases lay between the germline ends. CDR1 is SEHNR, CDR2 FQNEAQ, per germline (reference sequence). The CDR3 loop reads CASSPPWDLRPHDGYTF. CDR3 nucleotides: TGTGCCAGCAGCCCACCTTGGGACCTACGTCCCCACGATGGCTACACCTTC.

Many counts were recorded for this clonotype. CDR3 sequence reads: CASSQGRDPFVYTQYF. CDR3 in DNA: TGCGCCAGCAGCCAGGGACGAGATCCATTCGTATATACGCAGTATTTT. The chain employs TRBV4-3 and TRBJ2-3; D might be TRBD1 or TRBD2, each matching 5 bases. The V gene's germline CDR1 is LGHNA and CDR2 YSLEER. The CDR3 runs to 16 residues. V shed 3 bases and J shed 7 bases, with 20 bases lying between them.

The sample holds many counts of this clonotype. The chain combines TRBV29-1 with TRBJ2-7, with 8 bases that match TRBD1. V shed 4 bases, J shed 3 bases, and the junction held 5 bases outside the gene matches. Looked up from germline, CDR1 is SQVTM and CDR2 is ANQGSEA. This CDR3 has 13 amino acids. CDR3 in amino acids: CSVVQGAHYEQYF. The CDR3 DNA sequence: TGCAGCGTTGTTCAGGGGGCACACTACGAGCAGTACTTC.

This clonotype was counted a few times. This chain uses TRBV5-4 with TRBJ2-3, with D tentatively TRBD2 (5 bases). This CDR3 contains 19 residues. Germline V gives CDR1 SGHNT, CDR2 YYREEE (reference sequence). V dropped 3 bases and J dropped 0 bases, with 23 bases sitting between them. The CDR3 DNA reads TGTGCCAGCAGCTCGACAACTACCGATGAGAGCGGTAGCACAGATACGCAGTATTTT. Translation gives CASSSTTTDESGSTDTQYF. Filled out from reference TRBV5-4 and TRBJ2-3, the complete variable domain reads ETGVTQSPTHLIKTRGQQVTLRCSSQSGHNTVSWYQQALGQGPQFIFQYYREEENGRGNFPPRFSGLQFPNYSSELNVNALELDDSALYLCASSSTTTDESGSTDTQYFGPGTRLTVL.

The table lists this clonotype with many counts. V is TRBV7-2 and J is TRBJ2-7; 9 nucleotides line up with TRBD1. Germline assignment: CDR1 SGHTA and CDR2 FQGNSA. The V segment lost 6 bases and the J segment 2 bases; nucleotides outside the gene matches: 5. The CDR3 consists of 14 residues. CDR3 amino acids: CASRQTGGTYEQYF. The CDR3 nucleotides read TGTGCCAGCAGACAGACAGGGGGAACCTACGAGCAGTACTTC.

The rearrangement joins TRBV13 to TRBJ2-1; D ambiguous. This CDR3 comprises 17 residues. V shed 5 bases and J shed 7 bases, with 24 bases lying between them. Germline CDR1 reads PRHDT; CDR2 reads FYEKMQ (reference sequence). The CDR3 bases are TGTGCCAGCAGCGACACCCTTACGGGTCCGGAAGGAAATGAGCAGTTCTTC. This gives the protein CASSDTLTGPEGNEQFF.

Remarks on this clonotype: One end of the junction varies from germline; a read error may be responsible. V is TRBV19 and J is TRBJ2-7, with D maybe TRBD1 (5 bases). Germline CDR1 reads LNHDA; CDR2 reads SQIVND (reference sequence). The CDR3 has 15 residues. CDR3 coding DNA: TGCGCCAGTAGTAAAGGGGAAATCAGCTCCTACGAGCAGTACTTC. Amino acids: CASSKGEISSYEQYF.

This clonotype was detected ten times or more. The gene calls are TRBV7-2 and TRBJ2-5; possibly TRBD2 for D (6 bases). In germline, CDR1 is SGHTA, CDR2 FQGNSA. The CDR3 spans 13 residues. V was trimmed by 3 bases and J by 3 bases, leaving 8 bases between them. The CDR3 DNA sequence: TGTGCCAGCAGCTTGGGACTCAAAGAGACCCAGTACTTC. It is translated as CASSLGLKETQYF.

The chain employs TRBV20-1 and TRBJ1-2, with D uncertain. From germline, CDR1 is DFQATT and CDR2 SNEGSKA (reference sequence). The CDR3 spans 17 residues. V lost 4 bases and J 0 bases, leaving 21 bases between the germline ends. CDR3 nucleotides: TGCAGTGCTATAAGGCCCCTTCCCGGGCACACTAACTATGGCTACACCTTC. It encodes CSAIRPLPGHTNYGYTF.